This TCR beta chain came from a study of blood T cell repertoires in COVID-19. Study at large: The United States, Italy and Spain were the sources of the acute and convalescent COVID-19 samples. The cDNA or gDNA used as material had been derived from T cells, B-cell-depleted T cells, or PBMCs.

This clone was detected many times. Per germline, CDR1 LGHNA and CDR2 YNFKEQ. The CDR3 loop spans 15 amino acids. Trimming removed 5 bases at V and 4 bases at J, with 14 bases between. Per the original methods: How many nucleated cells were present was estimated from reference gene primer amplification. TCRdb's table, derived via immunoSEQ multiplex PCR, lists solely in-frame clones and lacks some. The V and J calls and clone size come from that table; D and trimming were worked out from the DNA. The sample carries 150,000 or so clones, approximately 70% recorded once. The source of this sequence is a woman in her 70s with acute or convalescent COVID-19. Sample: peripheral blood. The chain joins TRBV4-2 to TRBJ2-2, with D possibly being TRBD2 (6 bases). The CDR3 protein is CASSWGEMGTGELFF. The CDR3 bases are TGTGCCAGCAGCTGGGGGGAGATGGGCACCGGGGAGCTGTTTTTT.